The entry below describes one T cell receptor (beta chain). Its antigen is unidentified. This sample includes further DNA sequences coding for the same CDR3. Trimming left V 0 bases short and J 4 bases short, with 7 bases between. The CDR3 sequence is 14 residues long. Germline CDR1 is SGHTA and CDR2 is FQGNSA. This was a deep-level run. In the original analysis: Junction-only sequences produced by ImmunoSEQ had no quality scores, so filtering differed. Profiled with immunoSEQ multiplex PCR; TCRdb holds only in-frame clones, not every one. D and trimming were read from the DNA, whereas the V and J calls and clone size are those reported in that table. The sample consists of roughly 2 million clones, 85% to 95% of them appearing once. This sample was included in a study of shared clonotypes between healthy human individuals. Findings and limits, study-wide: Shared clonotypes: 4.5% to 5% naive CD4, around 3.5% naive CD8, about 2.5% memory CD4, around 0.4% memory CD8.

The clonotype originates from a man between 18 and 29 years old in good health. The specimen sequenced was naive CD4+ T cells sorted from blood. Sample subset: CD45RA+ positively selected. The chain links TRBV7-2 to TRBJ1-5; D not certain. The CDR3: CASSLAGGNQPQHF. The CDR3 nucleotides are TGTGCCAGCAGCTTAGCTGGAGGTAATCAGCCCCAGCATTTT.